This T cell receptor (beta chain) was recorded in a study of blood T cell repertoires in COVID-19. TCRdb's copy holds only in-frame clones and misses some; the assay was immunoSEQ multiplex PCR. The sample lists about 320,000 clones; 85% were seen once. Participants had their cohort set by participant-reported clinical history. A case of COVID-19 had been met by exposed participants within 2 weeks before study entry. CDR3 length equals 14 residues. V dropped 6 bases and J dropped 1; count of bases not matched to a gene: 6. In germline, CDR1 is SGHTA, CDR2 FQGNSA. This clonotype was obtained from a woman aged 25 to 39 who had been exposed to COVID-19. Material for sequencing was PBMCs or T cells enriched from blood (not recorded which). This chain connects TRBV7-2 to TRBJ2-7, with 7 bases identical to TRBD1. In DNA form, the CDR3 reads TGTGCCAGCAGTCCCGACAGGGCATCCTACGAGCAGTACTTC. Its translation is CASSPDRASYEQYF. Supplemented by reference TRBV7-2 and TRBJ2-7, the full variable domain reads GAGVSQSPSNKVTEKGKDVELRCDPISGHTALYWYRQSLGQGLEFLIYFQGNSAPDKSGLPSDRFSAERTGGSVSTLTIQRTQQEDSAVYLCASSPDRASYEQYFGPGTRLTVT.